The next 29 T cell receptor beta chains were all read from a single sample in a study of HIV-infected patients and healthy controls. Follow-up blood was drawn about 14 weeks, roughly three months, after antiretroviral therapy began. Whole blood was used without fractionation, so all unsorted peripheral T cells were included. 500 ng RNA was reverse transcribed with alpha and beta constant-region primers. Each of the alpha and beta chains got its own library through chain-specific third strand synthesis with indices. TCRdb called the 5' RACE reads again in MiXCR, with one record for every CDR3 protein. The sample yields 7,900 or so distinct CDR3 sequences, around 6.7% seen once. This specimen consisted of blood, obtained during antiretroviral therapy. The receptors originated from an adult with HIV infection.

This clonotype is medium-sized in the sample. Since it is a stray read in a library aimed at alpha chains, this beta chain has a size that is not meaningful. In DNA, the CDR3 is TGCAGCGTTGTCCCACCCTACCGGCTAACCTACAATGAGCAGTTCTTC. It is translated as CSVVPPYRLTYNEQFF. The rearrangement joins TRBV29-1 to TRBJ2-1, with D hard to call. CDR1 and CDR2 (germline): SQVTM, ANQGSEA. The V end lost 4 bases, the J end lost 2 bases, and 18 bases lay between the germline ends. This CDR3 spans 16 amino acids.

This clonotype was seen repeatedly, ten times or more. Being off target in a library aimed at alpha chains, this beta chain has a size of little meaning. The chain is built from TRBV20-1 and TRBJ2-4; 11 positions match TRBD1. Germline CDR1 DFQATT, CDR2 SNEGSKA (reference sequence). The CDR3 contains 15 residues. Germline trimming cut 6 bases from V and 2 bases from J; bases unmatched to any gene: 6. The CDR3 DNA follows: TGCAGTGCGCCCGGACAGGGGGCGTCCAAAAACATTCAGTACTTC. Amino acid sequence: CSAPGQGASKNIQYF.

This clonotype was seen ten or more times. This beta chain slipped into a library made for alpha chains as a stray read, so its size is not meaningful. The chain joins TRBV27 to TRBJ2-2; D is unclear. Trimming took off 8 bases at V and 7 bases at J, with 20 bases between the two ends. The CDR3 sequence is 15 residues long. From germline, CDR1 is MNHEY and CDR2 SMNVEV (reference sequence). CDR3 nucleotide sequence: TGTGCCAGCCACTCCTCCCTCCTTCCACTCGGGGAGCTGTTTTTT. Protein product: CASHSSLLPLGELFF.

This clonotype is labeled medium-sized. A library made for alpha chains picked up this beta chain off target, so its size means little. The chain is built from TRBV24-1 and TRBJ2-7, with D possibly being TRBD1 or TRBD2 (5 bases each). Germline assignment: CDR1 KGHDR and CDR2 SFDVKD. Trimming removed 4 bases at V and 3 bases at J, with 15 bases between. CDR3 length equals 15 residues. The CDR3: CATSEDRDGLYEQYF. The CDR3 DNA reads as TGTGCCACCAGTGAGGACCGGGACGGACTCTACGAGCAGTACTTC.

This clonotype is medium-sized (0.01 to 0.1%). With the library built for alpha chains, this beta chain is off target and its frequency is not meaningful. The V gene is TRBV6-5, the J gene TRBJ1-1, with D perhaps TRBD1 (5 bases). Germline V CDR1 and CDR2: MNHEY, SVGAGI. The CDR3 consists of 14 residues. V was cut by 2 bases and J by 4 bases, with 11 bases left in between. CDR3 amino acids: CASSYGAEGTEAFF. The CDR3 DNA sequence: TGTGCCAGCAGTTACGGGGCGGAGGGCACTGAAGCTTTCTTT.

In its sample, this clonotype ranks as medium-sized. Little can be read into the size of this beta chain, an off-target read in a library designed for alpha chains. V and J are TRBV7-6 and TRBJ2-3, with 15 bases that match TRBD2. The germline V gene has CDR1 SGHVS and CDR2 FNYEAQ. The CDR3 has 17 amino acids. The junction had 3 bases not matched to a gene; V was cut back by 5 bases and J by 0 bases. CDR3 loop: CASSPGTSGGSTDTQYF. CDR3 sequence (DNA): TGTGCCAGCAGCCCTGGGACTAGCGGGGGGAGCACAGATACGCAGTATTTT.

This clonotype is medium-sized within its sample. This beta chain lies outside the target of a library built for alpha chains; its clone size means little. The chain is built from TRBV2 and TRBJ2-7; 12 nucleotides align to TRBD2. The CDR3 loop spans 19 amino acids. V trimming: 5 bases; J trimming: 0 bases; junction bases outside the gene matches: 14. CDR1 is SNHLY and CDR2 is FYNNEI in the germline V gene. CDR3 coding DNA: TGTGCCAGCAGTCTATCGACTAGCGGGGGCCCCCGTAGCTCCTACGAGCAGTACTTC. This sequence encodes CASSLSTSGGPRSSYEQYF.

This clonotype was counted at least ten times. This beta chain came through as a stray read in a library set up for alpha chains, and its size says little. The rearrangement uses TRBV4-1 and TRBJ2-3; D perhaps matches TRBD2 (7 bases). Trimming pared 4 bases from V and 6 bases from J, leaving 23 bases between. The CDR3 consists of 17 residues. In germline, CDR1 is MGHRA, CDR2 YSYEKL. CDR3 DNA: TGCGCCAGCAGCCCCCTGACTAGCCAAGGGGGGGTGGATACGCAGTATTTT. Its protein is CASSPLTSQGGVDTQYF.

This clonotype occurred many times. This beta chain turned up in a library designed for alpha chains; as an off-target read, its abundance says little. The chain couples TRBV12-3 or TRBV12-4 to TRBJ2-7, with a possible D match to TRBD1 (5 bases). The CDR3 has 14 amino acids. V was pared by 1 base and J by 3 bases, with 10 bases between. The CDR3 sequence: CASSLEGDSYEQYF. CDR3 DNA: TGTGCCAGCAGTTTAGAAGGGGATAGCTACGAGCAGTACTTC.

This clonotype was recorded at least ten times. This beta chain is an unintended read in a library built for alpha chains; its size means little. This chain connects TRBV18 to TRBJ2-4; TRBD2 is a possible D gene (5 bases). The CDR3 covers 14 residues. Trimming removed 5 bases at V and 5 bases at J, with 13 bases between. Germline CDR1 and CDR2: KGHSH and LQKENI. CDR3 region: CASSRTGFENIQYF. The CDR3 bases are TGTGCCAGCTCAAGAACGGGGTTTGAAAACATTCAGTACTTC.

As to this clonotype: For a library built for alpha chains, this beta chain is a stray read; little rests on its size. This chain joins TRBV6-6 and TRBJ1-6; D might be TRBD1 (5 bases). Germline V lookup: CDR1 MNHNY, CDR2 SVGAGI (reference sequence). V lost 5 bases to trimming and J lost 10 bases, with 15 bases between them. The length of the CDR3 is 14 residues. CDR3 amino acids: CASSPAPDRSPLHF. The CDR3 DNA reads TGTGCCAGCAGTCCAGCCCCAGACAGATCACCCCTCCACTTT.

This clonotype was seen at least ten times. Because the library targeted alpha chains, this beta chain is an off-target read whose size means little. V usage is TRBV6-5 and J usage is TRBJ2-6; 8 bases map to TRBD2. V lost 4 bases and J lost 2; bases outside the gene matches: 4. CDR3 size: 16 residues. Germline-derived CDR1 and CDR2 are MNHEY and SVGAGI. This CDR3 is CASSFGGAAGANVLTF. The CDR3 coding sequence is TGTGCCAGCAGTTTCGGGGGGGCTGCTGGGGCCAACGTCCTGACTTTC.

This clonotype was recorded once. As an off-target read in a library built for alpha chains, this beta chain has a frequency of little significance. The rearrangement links TRBV30 to TRBJ2-3; D ambiguous. Trimming stripped 0 bases from V and 5 bases from J, with 15 bases between. The CDR3 runs 15 residues. CDR1 and CDR2 from the germline V gene are GTSNPN and SVGIG (reference sequence). The CDR3 reads CAWSVRGRLVDTQYF. CDR3 DNA sequence: TGTGCCTGGAGTGTACGAGGAAGACTGGTAGATACGCAGTATTTT.

This clonotype rates as medium-sized. This beta chain is an off-target read within a library intended for alpha chains, so its frequency means little. The V and J genes are TRBV13 and TRBJ2-2; D gene uncertain. This CDR3 contains 13 residues. With 4 bases removed from V and 9 bases from J, the gap between germline ends came to 12 bases. Looked up from germline, CDR1 is PRHDT and CDR2 is FYEKMQ (reference sequence). CDR3 sequence: CASSSNPTWELFF. CDR3 coding DNA: TGTGCCAGCAGCTCCAACCCAACCTGGGAGCTGTTTTTT.

By share, this clonotype counts as medium-sized (0.01 to 0.1%). Because the library targeted alpha chains, this beta chain is an off-target read whose size means little. This rearrangement joins TRBV27 to TRBJ2-7; TRBD1 is a possible D gene (6 bases). Trimming removed 8 bases at V and 6 bases at J, with 14 bases between. Per the germline V gene, CDR1 is MNHEY and CDR2 is SMNVEV (reference sequence). The CDR3 loop spans 12 amino acids. The CDR3 reads CASGITGLEQYF. The CDR3 bases are TGTGCCAGCGGGATTACAGGGCTCGAGCAGTACTTC.

Within the sample, this clonotype is medium-sized. This beta chain is off target for a library built for alpha chains, so its abundance means little. The rearrangement links TRBV15 to TRBJ2-1; 11 bases align to TRBD1. The CDR3 consists of 13 residues. Trimming removed 11 bases from V and 10 bases from J; junction bases left unmatched: 10. Germline CDR1 is LNHNV and CDR2 is YYDKDF (reference sequence). CDR3 nucleotide sequence: TGTGCCGCCGGACAGGGGGCGCATAGGGAGCAGTTCTTC. As protein: CAAGQGAHREQFF.

At least ten counts were recorded for this clonotype. This beta chain is an unintended read in a library built for alpha chains; its size means little. The chain employs TRBV3-1 and TRBJ2-2; possibly TRBD1 for D (5 bases). V lost 1 base to trimming and J lost 7 bases, with 10 bases between them. Germline CDR1 and CDR2: LGHDT and YNNKEL (reference sequence). The CDR3 is made up of 14 amino acids. The CDR3 here is CASSQVQGHGELFF. CDR3 DNA: TGTGCCAGCAGCCAAGTGCAGGGTCACGGGGAGCTGTTTTTT.

This clonotype is categorized as medium-sized (0.01 to 0.1%). For a library built for alpha chains, this beta chain is a stray read; little rests on its size. V gene TRBV27 combines with J gene TRBJ1-4, with D unresolved. V was cut by 1 base and J by 3 bases, with 9 bases left in between. Germline CDR1 reads MNHEY; CDR2 reads SMNVEV (reference sequence). This CDR3 contains 15 residues. CDR3 loop: CASSLFLDANEKLFF. In DNA, the CDR3 is TGTGCCAGCAGTTTATTTCTAGATGCTAATGAAAAACTGTTTTTT.

This clonotype was counted many times. This beta chain is a stray read from a library made for alpha chains; its abundance is not meaningful. The CDR3 nucleotides are TGTGCCAGCAGCTTAGTTACCCTTCGGGCTGAGCAGTTCTTC. Amino acids: CASSLVTLRAEQFF. The chain recombines TRBV7-6 with TRBJ2-1; D ambiguous. Per the germline V gene, CDR1 is SGHVS and CDR2 is FNYEAQ. The CDR3 is made up of 14 amino acids. V shed 1 base and J shed 9 bases, with 13 bases lying between them.

By its share, this clonotype is medium-sized. This beta chain is an unintended read in a library built for alpha chains; its size means little. The chain has TRBV7-8 and TRBJ2-7; D may match TRBD1 or TRBD2 (6 bases each). This CDR3 comprises 13 residues. The V gene's germline CDR1 is SGHVS and CDR2 FQNEAQ. V was cut by 3 bases and J by 9 bases, with 15 bases left in between. For the CDR3, the DNA is TGTGCCAGCAGCTTTGACGGGGGCAAAGGGCAGTACTTC. It is translated as CASSFDGGKGQYF.

This clonotype was seen at least ten times. This beta chain appears as a stray read in a library generated for alpha chains; its size is not informative. The chain carries TRBV6-1 and TRBJ2-5, with D possibly TRBD2 on 5 matching bases. The V end was cut by 5 bases, the J end by 5 bases, with 21 bases between. Germline CDR1 is MNHNS and CDR2 is SASEGT. The CDR3 totals 16 residues. The DNA of the CDR3 is TGTGCCAGCAGTTTACTAAGAGGATCAAGGGAGGAGACCCAGTACTTC. Protein sequence: CASSLLRGSREETQYF.

By share, this clonotype ranks as medium-sized. This beta chain came through as a stray read in a library set up for alpha chains, and its size says little. This chain links TRBV20-1 with TRBJ1-1, with TRBD1 matching 9 bases. The CDR3 covers 13 residues. Unmatched junction bases numbered 3, after V lost 6 bases and J lost 1 base. The V gene's germline CDR1 is DFQATT and CDR2 SNEGSKA (reference sequence). CDR3 in amino acids: CSAPGQGNTEAFF. In DNA form, the CDR3 reads TGCAGTGCCCCGGGACAGGGGAACACTGAAGCTTTCTTT.

This clonotype was seen repeatedly, ten times or more. With the library built for alpha chains, this beta chain is off target and its frequency is not meaningful. The CDR3 bases are TGCGCCAGCAGCTTGGCTGGGGCAGATCAGCCCCAGCATTTT. Protein product: CASSLAGADQPQHF. V usage is TRBV5-1 and J usage is TRBJ1-5; tentatively, D is TRBD1 (5 bases). Germline CDR1 SGHRS, CDR2 YFSETQ. This CDR3 is 14 amino acids long. With 0 bases removed from V and 5 bases from J, the gap between germline ends came to 9 bases.

This clonotype was detected only once. This may be a read error, as it is one base from a much larger clone. Little can be read into the size of this beta chain, an off-target read in a library designed for alpha chains. The V call is TRBV19, the J call TRBJ2-7; D uncertain. V was trimmed by 1 base and J by 2 bases, leaving 9 bases between them. Germline assignment: CDR1 LNHDA and CDR2 SQIVND (reference sequence). The CDR3 contains 14 residues. The CDR3 spells CASSIGDSPYEQYF. CDR3 DNA sequence: TGTGCCAGTAGTATAGGGGATTCCCCCTACGAGCAGTACTTC. The full variable domain, in which reference TRBV19 and TRBJ2-7 provide the parts outside the CDR3, is DGGITQSPKYLFRKEGQNVTLSCEQNLNHDAMYWYRQDPGQGLRLIYYSQIVNDFQKGDIAEGYSVSREKKESFPLTVTSAQKNPTAFYLCASSIGDSPYEQYFGPGTRLTVT.

At least ten counts were recorded for this clonotype. This beta chain appears as a stray read in a library generated for alpha chains; its size is not informative. The CDR3 reads CSARRGLAGEDEQFF. CDR3 in DNA: TGCAGTGCCCGGCGGGGACTAGCGGGAGAGGATGAGCAGTTCTTC. This sequence joins TRBV20-1 and TRBJ2-1; the match to TRBD2 covers 14 bases. Germline lookup yields CDR1 DFQATT and CDR2 SNEGSKA (reference sequence). This CDR3 region has 15 residues. The J segment lost 8 bases and the V segment lost 6 bases, leaving 9 bases of the junction unmatched.

A note on this clonotype: The library was prepared for alpha chains; this beta chain is a stray read, so its frequency means little. This rearrangement joins TRBV10-3 to TRBJ2-3; D uncertain. The length of the CDR3 is 12 residues. Germline V gene lookup returns CDR1 ENHRY and CDR2 SYGVKD. V lost 6 bases, J lost 6 bases, and 10 bases lay in between. This chain's CDR3 is CAIRDSPDTQYF. The CDR3 coding sequence is TGTGCCATCAGGGATTCTCCGGATACGCAGTATTTT.

By sample share, this clonotype is medium-sized. Because this beta chain is a stray read in a library intended to capture alpha chains, its abundance should not be given much weight. The rearrangement links TRBV7-9 to TRBJ2-2; 7 positions agree with TRBD2. Losses at the gene ends were 4 bases for V and 8 bases for J; bases not matched to a gene: 10. The CDR3 has 15 residues. The germline gives CDR1 SEHNR, CDR2 FQNEAQ (reference sequence). The chain's CDR3 is CASSSNRLAGGELFF. In DNA, the CDR3 is TGTGCCAGCAGCTCAAACAGACTAGCCGGAGGGGAGCTGTTTTTT. Full variable domain (rest looked up from reference TRBV7-9 and TRBJ2-2): DTGVSQNPRHKITKRGQNVTFRCDPISEHNRLYWYRQTLGQGPEFLTYFQNEAQLEKSRLLSDRFSAERPKGSFSTLEIQRTEQGDSAMYLCASSSNRLAGGELFFGEGSRLTVL.

In regard to this clonotype: This beta chain lies outside the target of a library built for alpha chains; its clone size means little. The gene calls are TRBV7-2 and TRBJ1-5; the D gene is possibly TRBD1 (5 bases). Germline values: CDR1 SGHTA, CDR2 FQGNSA. V was trimmed by 3 bases and J by 3 bases, leaving 6 bases between them. The CDR3 covers 13 residues. CDR3 residues: CASSLGLNQPQHF. In nucleotides, the CDR3 is TGTGCCAGCAGCTTGGGGCTCAATCAGCCCCAGCATTTT.

This clonotype was seen many times. For a library built for alpha chains, this beta chain is a stray read; little rests on its size. This sequence joins TRBV29-1 and TRBJ1-2; D possibly corresponds to TRBD1 (5 bases). From germline, CDR1 is SQVTM and CDR2 ANQGSEA. The CDR3 is made up of 14 amino acids. Trimming shortened V by 2 bases and J by 5 bases, and 15 bases separated the two germline ends. The CDR3: CSVEWAQGIYGYTF. The DNA of the CDR3 is TGCAGCGTTGAATGGGCGCAGGGAATATATGGCTACACCTTC.